The rows below give T cell receptor beta chains drawn from one sample of a study of blood T cell repertoires in COVID-19. Clones were read by immunoSEQ multiplex PCR, and TCRdb kept only the in-frame ones, dropping some. The sample includes roughly 380,000 clones, about 87% seen only once; the top ten take 1% to 1.5%. Material: PBMCs or T cells enriched from blood (not recorded which). The receptors stem from a man between 25 and 39 years old who had recovered from COVID-19. Both conserved end residues are part of each CDR3. The D gene is left open where the match is weak. Clone sizes are given selectively: once, few, many, or a class where the clone is expanded.

d_gene: .
v_gene: TRBV4-1
j_gene: TRBJ1-5
abundance: .
CDR3aa: CASSQVAGESNQPQHF
CDR3nt: TGCGCCAGCAGCCAAGTAGCCGGGGAGAGCAATCAGCCCCAGCATTTT

d_gene: .
v_gene: TRBV19
j_gene: TRBJ2-7
abundance: .
CDR3aa: CASSYVGGPPYEQYF
CDR3nt: TGTGCCAGTAGTTATGTTGGGGGCCCCCCCTACGAGCAGTACTTC

d_gene: TRBD2
v_gene: TRBV7-2
j_gene: TRBJ2-1
abundance: .
CDR3aa: CASRSGLAGEQFF
CDR3nt: TGTGCCAGCAGATCGGGACTAGCAGGTGAGCAGTTCTTC

d_gene: TRBD1
v_gene: TRBV30
j_gene: TRBJ1-2
abundance: .
CDR3aa: CAWSIGGDYGYTF
CDR3nt: TGTGCCTGGAGTATAGGGGGCGACTATGGCTACACCTTC

d_gene: TRBD1
v_gene: TRBV7-9
j_gene: TRBJ2-7
abundance: .
CDR3aa: CASSLSDRASEQYF
CDR3nt: TGTGCCAGCAGCTTATCCGACAGGGCCTCCGAGCAGTACTTC

d_gene: TRBD1
v_gene: TRBV6-1
j_gene: TRBJ1-1
abundance: .
CDR3aa: CASSDRDRAAFF
CDR3nt: TGTGCCAGCAGTGATAGGGACAGGGCAGCTTTCTTT

d_gene: TRBD1
v_gene: TRBV29-1
j_gene: TRBJ2-7
abundance: .
CDR3aa: CSVSRDREQYF
CDR3nt: TGCAGCGTGAGCCGGGACAGGGAGCAGTACTTC

d_gene: .
v_gene: TRBV19
j_gene: TRBJ1-3
abundance: .
CDR3aa: CASSTRPPGQASGNTIYF
CDR3nt: TGTGCCAGTAGTACCAGACCTCCGGGACAAGCCTCTGGAAACACCATATATTTT

d_gene: .
v_gene: TRBV28
j_gene: TRBJ1-1
abundance: once
CDR3aa: CASSLRGGVTEAFF
CDR3nt: TGTGCCAGCAGTTTAAGAGGAGGGGTCACTGAAGCTTTCTTT

d_gene: TRBD1
v_gene: TRBV6-1
j_gene: TRBJ1-2
abundance: .
CDR3aa: CASSEDRAPTMSYTF
CDR3nt: TGTGCCAGCAGTGAGGACAGGGCCCCCACTATGAGCTACACCTTC

d_gene: TRBD2
v_gene: TRBV9
j_gene: TRBJ2-2
abundance: .
CDR3aa: CASNREGTGELFF
CDR3nt: TGTGCCAGCAATAGGGAGGGCACCGGGGAGCTGTTTTTT

d_gene: .
v_gene: TRBV19
j_gene: TRBJ2-3
abundance: .
CDR3aa: CASSILDASTDTQYF
CDR3nt: TGTGCCAGTAGTATACTAGATGCTAGCACAGATACGCAGTATTTT

d_gene: .
v_gene: TRBV27
j_gene: TRBJ2-5
abundance: .
CDR3aa: CASSLAVGGQETQYF
CDR3nt: TGTGCCAGCAGTTTAGCTGTAGGAGGGCAAGAGACCCAGTACTTC

d_gene: .
v_gene: TRBV5-5
j_gene: TRBJ2-7
abundance: .
CDR3aa: CASSLRTLTSYEQYF
CDR3nt: TGTGCCAGCAGCTTGCGGACACTTACCTCCTACGAGCAGTACTTC

d_gene: TRBD1
v_gene: TRBV5-1
j_gene: TRBJ2-5
abundance: once
CDR3aa: CASNIQGAGETQYF
CDR3nt: TGCGCCAGCAACATACAGGGGGCAGGCGAGACCCAGTACTTC

d_gene: .
v_gene: TRBV7-2
j_gene: TRBJ2-7
abundance: .
CDR3aa: CASSLSSPASYEQYF
CDR3nt: TGTGCCAGCAGCTTAAGTTCTCCAGCGTCCTACGAGCAGTACTTC

d_gene: .
v_gene: TRBV6-5
j_gene: TRBJ2-6
abundance: .
CDR3aa: CASRVQETGANVLTF
CDR3nt: TGTGCCAGCAGAGTACAGGAGACTGGGGCCAACGTCCTGACTTTC

d_gene: .
v_gene: TRBV3-1/TRBV3-2
j_gene: TRBJ1-1
abundance: .
CDR3aa: CASSLTGNTEAFF
CDR3nt: TGTGCCAGCAGCCTCACAGGGAACACTGAAGCTTTCTTT

d_gene: TRBD1
v_gene: TRBV3-1/TRBV3-2
j_gene: TRBJ1-4
abundance: .
CDR3aa: CASSSGQGNEKLFF
CDR3nt: TGTGCCAGCAGCTCGGGACAGGGGAATGAAAAACTGTTTTTT

d_gene: .
v_gene: TRBV18
j_gene: TRBJ1-5
abundance: .
CDR3aa: CASSPTGDNQPQHF
CDR3nt: TGTGCCAGCTCACCTACAGGCGACAATCAGCCCCAGCATTTT

d_gene: .
v_gene: TRBV5-6
j_gene: TRBJ2-2
abundance: .
CDR3aa: CASSLRGTASGELFF
CDR3nt: TGTGCCAGCAGCTTACGCGGGACAGCCTCCGGGGAGCTGTTTTTT

d_gene: .
v_gene: TRBV12-3/TRBV12-4
j_gene: TRBJ1-2
abundance: .
CDR3aa: CASTLTSVYGYTF
CDR3nt: TGTGCCAGCACTTTGACATCGGTGTATGGCTACACCTTC

d_gene: TRBD2
v_gene: TRBV5-4
j_gene: TRBJ2-1
abundance: .
CDR3aa: CASSPGLAGGEQFF
CDR3nt: TGTGCCAGCAGCCCGGGACTAGCGGGGGGTGAGCAGTTCTTC

d_gene: .
v_gene: TRBV18
j_gene: TRBJ1-4
abundance: .
CDR3aa: CASRSGSTNEKLFF
CDR3nt: TGTGCCAGCCGTTCAGGGTCGACTAATGAAAAACTGTTTTTT

d_gene: .
v_gene: TRBV6-5
j_gene: TRBJ2-7
abundance: once
CDR3aa: CASTTDRGTYEQYF
CDR3nt: TGTGCCAGCACAACAGACCGGGGGACCTACGAGCAGTACTTC

d_gene: .
v_gene: TRBV27
j_gene: TRBJ1-3
abundance: once
CDR3aa: CASSLQGPSGNTIYF
CDR3nt: TGTGCCAGCAGTTTACAGGGCCCCTCTGGAAACACCATATATTTT

d_gene: .
v_gene: TRBV7-8
j_gene: TRBJ1-2
abundance: .
CDR3aa: CASSFQGHNGYTF
CDR3nt: TGTGCCAGCAGCTTCCAGGGGCATAATGGCTACACCTTC

d_gene: .
v_gene: TRBV4-3
j_gene: TRBJ1-2
abundance: .
CDR3aa: CASSLRGSNGYTF
CDR3nt: TGCGCCAGCAGCCTCCGGGGGAGTAACGGCTACACCTTC

d_gene: TRBD1
v_gene: TRBV10-2
j_gene: TRBJ2-3
abundance: .
CDR3aa: CASSKVPGTGEQGTQYF
CDR3nt: TGCGCCAGCAGCAAAGTACCCGGGACAGGGGAGCAGGGTACGCAGTATTTT

d_gene: TRBD2
v_gene: TRBV9
j_gene: TRBJ2-3
abundance: .
CDR3aa: CASSPSGGAADTQYF
CDR3nt: TGTGCCAGCAGCCCCAGCGGGGGGGCAGCAGATACGCAGTATTTT

d_gene: .
v_gene: TRBV25-1
j_gene: TRBJ1-1
abundance: .
CDR3aa: CASSDRGHVNTEAFF
CDR3nt: TGTGCCAGCAGTGATCGTGGACACGTGAACACTGAAGCTTTCTTT

d_gene: .
v_gene: TRBV7-9
j_gene: TRBJ1-1
abundance: .
CDR3aa: CASSSTSGAGSSEAFF
CDR3nt: TGTGCCAGCAGCTCAACCTCAGGGGCCGGATCTTCTGAAGCTTTCTTT

d_gene: TRBD1
v_gene: TRBV9
j_gene: TRBJ2-1
abundance: .
CDR3aa: CASSVEIVGTGREQFF
CDR3nt: TGTGCCAGCAGCGTAGAGATCGTTGGGACAGGGCGTGAGCAGTTCTTC

d_gene: TRBD1
v_gene: TRBV7-6
j_gene: TRBJ2-3
abundance: .
CDR3aa: CASSQLGDRGLRDTQYF
CDR3nt: TGTGCCAGCAGCCAGTTAGGGGACAGGGGGTTAAGAGATACGCAGTATTTT

d_gene: TRBD1
v_gene: TRBV5-6
j_gene: TRBJ1-5
abundance: .
CDR3aa: CASSAGTGTLANQPQHF
CDR3nt: TGTGCCAGCAGCGCCGGGACAGGGACATTAGCAAATCAGCCCCAGCATTTT

d_gene: .
v_gene: TRBV6-1
j_gene: TRBJ1-6
abundance: few
CDR3aa: CASSGGYRAVISPLHF
CDR3nt: TGTGCCAGCAGTGGAGGCTACAGGGCCGTGATTTCACCCCTCCACTTT

d_gene: .
v_gene: TRBV6-5
j_gene: TRBJ1-2
abundance: once
CDR3aa: CASSYDLARYGYTF
CDR3nt: TGTGCCAGCAGTTACGACCTAGCGCGGTATGGCTACACCTTC

d_gene: .
v_gene: TRBV30
j_gene: TRBJ1-1
abundance: .
CDR3aa: CAWSTTGWTEAFF
CDR3nt: TGTGCCTGGAGTACTACGGGGTGGACTGAAGCTTTCTTT

d_gene: .
v_gene: TRBV12-3/TRBV12-4
j_gene: TRBJ2-5
abundance: .
CDR3aa: CASSLQGTETQYF
CDR3nt: TGTGCCAGCAGTCTCCAGGGGACGGAGACCCAGTACTTC

d_gene: .
v_gene: TRBV6-4
j_gene: TRBJ1-2
abundance: .
CDR3aa: CASSDGGGRGYTF
CDR3nt: TGTGCCAGCAGTGACGGGGGAGGACGAGGCTACACCTTC

d_gene: .
v_gene: TRBV2
j_gene: TRBJ1-5
abundance: .
CDR3aa: CASSRRGYSNQPQHF
CDR3nt: TGTGCCAGCAGTCGTAGGGGGTATAGCAATCAGCCCCAGCATTTT

d_gene: .
v_gene: TRBV10-3
j_gene: TRBJ2-3
abundance: .
CDR3aa: CAILRDTDTDTQYF
CDR3nt: TGTGCCATCCTCCGGGACACCGACACAGATACGCAGTATTTT

d_gene: TRBD1
v_gene: TRBV3-1/TRBV3-2
j_gene: TRBJ2-1
abundance: .
CDR3aa: CASSQAGGYNEQFF
CDR3nt: TGTGCCAGCAGCCAAGCAGGGGGATACAATGAGCAGTTCTTC

d_gene: .
v_gene: TRBV19
j_gene: TRBJ1-3
abundance: .
CDR3aa: CASSIDSSGNTIYF
CDR3nt: TGTGCCAGTAGTATTGATAGCTCTGGAAACACCATATATTTT

d_gene: TRBD1
v_gene: TRBV7-9
j_gene: TRBJ1-3
abundance: .
CDR3aa: CASSYADRVIIYF
CDR3nt: TGTGCCAGCAGCTATGCCGACAGGGTAATCATATATTTT

d_gene: TRBD1
v_gene: TRBV5-4
j_gene: TRBJ1-5
abundance: few
CDR3aa: CASSNGQGSPQHF
CDR3nt: TGTGCCAGCAGCAACGGACAGGGCTCGCCCCAGCATTTT

d_gene: TRBD1
v_gene: TRBV27
j_gene: TRBJ1-4
abundance: .
CDR3aa: CASRPGTAFNEKLFF
CDR3nt: TGTGCCAGCAGGCCCGGGACAGCTTTTAATGAAAAACTGTTTTTT

d_gene: .
v_gene: TRBV6-5
j_gene: TRBJ2-1
abundance: .
CDR3aa: CASSPPLGEQFF
CDR3nt: TGTGCCAGCAGTCCTCCACTAGGTGAGCAGTTCTTC

d_gene: .
v_gene: TRBV7-3
j_gene: TRBJ2-5
abundance: .
CDR3aa: CASSLTRETQETQYF
CDR3nt: TGTGCCAGCAGCTTAACGAGAGAGACTCAAGAGACCCAGTACTTC

d_gene: .
v_gene: TRBV6-2/TRBV6-3
j_gene: TRBJ1-5
abundance: .
CDR3aa: CASSYGGSGNQPQHF
CDR3nt: TGTGCCAGCAGTTACGGGGGCAGTGGCAATCAGCCCCAGCATTTT

d_gene: TRBD1
v_gene: TRBV10-3
j_gene: TRBJ2-7
abundance: .
CDR3aa: CAISESGQGSYEQYF
CDR3nt: TGTGCCATCAGTGAATCCGGACAGGGTTCCTACGAGCAGTACTTC

d_gene: .
v_gene: TRBV6-1
j_gene: TRBJ1-2
abundance: once
CDR3aa: CASSEGGYGYTF
CDR3nt: TGTGCCAGCAGTGAGGGGGGGTATGGCTACACCTTC

d_gene: .
v_gene: TRBV19
j_gene: TRBJ1-6
abundance: .
CDR3aa: CATPSQIRASYNSPLHF
CDR3nt: TGTGCCACTCCCTCCCAAATCAGGGCGTCCTATAATTCACCCCTCCACTTT

d_gene: .
v_gene: TRBV3-1/TRBV3-2
j_gene: TRBJ1-2
abundance: once
CDR3aa: CASSQDNVGEGGYTF
CDR3nt: TGTGCCAGCAGCCAAGATAATGTGGGGGAGGGTGGCTACACCTTC

d_gene: .
v_gene: TRBV5-1
j_gene: TRBJ2-7
abundance: once
CDR3aa: CASRSGSVGEQYF
CDR3nt: TGCGCCAGCAGGTCAGGTTCCGTCGGCGAGCAGTACTTC